The clone carrying this T cell receptor beta chain was counted at least ten times. This CDR3 is 13 amino acids long. The germline gives CDR1 SGHRS, CDR2 YFSETQ. V was shortened by 4 bases and J by 7 bases, with 11 bases between the two germline ends. This sample is part of a study of read filtering for tumor transcriptome and immune sequencing. Study summary: Patients were 17 male and some 15 female, mean age approximately 60 years, range roughly 47 to 85.

From around 440 ng of RNA, a library with molecular barcoded alpha/delta and beta/gamma adaptors was made. TCRdb called the reads again in MiXCR, with one record for every CDR3 protein. Here the sample spans tens of thousands of distinct CDR3 sequences, roughly 13% being singletons. The TCR sequence derives from a donor at least 40 years old with multiple myeloma. The J gene is TRBJ1-4, the V gene TRBV5-1, with D uncertain. Input material: a population of CD138-negative cells sorted from bone marrow. For the CDR3, the DNA is TGCGCCAGCAGCATCGGATGTACTGAAAAACTGTTTTTT. It is translated as CASSIGCTEKLFF.